The table lists the clone carrying this T cell receptor (beta chain) with a few counts. This record comes from a study of regulatory T cells in long-lasting Graves disease. Through Arm-PCR of CDR3 regions and iRepertoire HTBI primers, TCR beta libraries were built. TCRdb itself ran the multiplex PCR reads through MiXCR, one entry per CDR3 protein. Among 400,000 to 500,000 distinct CDR3 sequences, around 17% were seen once, and the ten largest hold roughly 23%. The time point here: newly diagnosed GD, antithyroid drugs for less than 3 months. Generation of the TCR library employed RNA extracted from PBMCs. The length of the CDR3 is 14 residues. The germline V gene has CDR1 LNHDA and CDR2 SQIVND (reference sequence). Trimming took 5 bases from V and 10 from J, leaving 20 bases between them. In addition, the sample was reused for a study of T cells in Graves' hyperthyroidism and ophthalmopathy.

Sequencing was performed on peripheral blood mononuclear cells (PBMCs), taken at new diagnosis, from a patient treated with antithyroid drugs. The chain joins TRBV19 to TRBJ2-5, with a weak D call TRBD1 (6 bases). This TCR was recovered from a woman aged 18-29 years with Graves disease. The CDR3 region is CASSLAGESRGQYF. CDR3 nucleotides: TGTGCCAGTAGTCTCGCCGGGGAATCCAGGGGCCAGTACTTC.